Each of the 2 T cell receptor beta chains below was sequenced from the same sample in a study of blood T cell repertoires in COVID-19. Data came from immunoSEQ multiplex PCR; TCRdb stores just in-frame clones and leaves some out. The table includes 200,000 or so clones, 70% to 85% detected once. Material for sequencing was peripheral blood. All receptors derive from a human donor in a cohort sampled during active COVID-19.

The chain combines TRBV5-1 with TRBJ2-5, with 8 bases identical to TRBD2. From germline, CDR1 is SGHRS and CDR2 YFSETQ. V shed 0 bases and J 1 base; nucleotides not matched to a gene: 8. The CDR3 has 17 residues. The CDR3 loop reads CASSLGTGAGVQETQYF. CDR3 nucleotide sequence: TGCGCCAGCAGCTTGGGGACCGGAGCGGGGGTCCAAGAGACCCAGTACTTC.

CDR3 sequence (DNA): TGCGCCAGCAGCTTGGCCTTTAACAGGGAGTTGGAAAAACTGTTTTTT. Translating gives CASSLAFNRELEKLFF. This chain links TRBV5-1 with TRBJ1-4; possible D gene TRBD1, 6 bases. CDR1 is SGHRS and CDR2 is YFSETQ in the germline V gene. The CDR3 runs 16 residues. The V and J ends lost 0 bases and 8 bases respectively, with 17 bases between them.